Shown below are 29 T cell receptor beta chains from a single sample sequenced in a study of beta chain features in type 1 diabetes. Since all of the isolated RNA was reverse transcribed, expressed TCRB transcripts were what got sequenced. TCRdb keeps only in-frame clones here, not all; method: immunoSEQ multiplex PCR. This table holds over 150,000 clones, about 8.1% found once. The material sequenced was central memory CD4+ T cells from blood. The receptor source for this set is a man aged 18 to 30 in good health.

This chain connects TRBV5-1 to TRBJ2-7; 12 bases match TRBD2. The CDR3 contains 18 residues. Germline CDR1 is SGHRS and CDR2 is YFSETQ. J was trimmed by 0 bases and V by 0 bases; bases with no gene match: 7. The CDR3 DNA follows: TGCGCCAGCAGCTTGGCGCCTAGCGGGAGGGGCAGCTCCTACGAGCAGTACTTC. Protein sequence: CASSLAPSGRGSSYEQYF.

This clone was seen more than once but under ten times. V usage is TRBV5-6 and J usage is TRBJ2-7; 10 bases are shared with TRBD2. There are 16 residues in the CDR3. With V trimmed by 6 bases and J by 5 bases, 14 bases remained unmatched. Germline CDR1 reads SGHDT; CDR2 reads YYEEEE. The CDR3 is CASTLEGAGGSDEQYF. The CDR3 DNA reads as TGTGCCAGCACCCTGGAGGGAGCGGGGGGGTCGGACGAGCAGTACTTC. Full variable domain (missing parts from reference TRBV5-6 and TRBJ2-7): DAGVTQSPTHLIKTRGQQVTLRCSPKSGHDTVSWYQQALGQGPQFIFQYYEEEERQRGNFPDRFSGHQFPNYSSELNVNALLLGDSALYLCASTLEGAGGSDEQYFGPGTRLTVT.

Only a few counts were recorded for this clone. The CDR3, as DNA: TGTGCCAGCAGCAACAGGGGATCCAAAAACATTCAGTACTTC. This sequence encodes CASSNRGSKNIQYF. J is TRBJ2-4 and V is TRBV7-8; 7 nucleotides line up with TRBD1. After removal of 5 bases from V and 2 bases from J, the junction contained 3 bases not matched to a gene. Germline V gene sequence: CDR1 SGHVS, CDR2 FQNEAQ. The CDR3 totals 14 residues.

There are many counts of this clone. Other DNA sequences in the same sample also yield this CDR3. V is TRBV7-2 and J is TRBJ1-2; 10 nucleotides align to TRBD1. CDR1 and CDR2 from the germline V gene are SGHTA and FQGNSA. J gave up 2 bases and V 3 bases, and 0 bases lay outside the gene matches. The CDR3 covers 14 residues. The CDR3 sequence: CASSLGQGNYGYTF. CDR3 DNA: TGTGCCAGCAGCTTGGGACAGGGGAACTATGGCTACACCTTC.

This clone appeared many times. This chain joins TRBV15 and TRBJ2-7; 7 nucleotides agree with TRBD1. Germline CDR1 LNHNV, CDR2 YYDKDF (reference sequence). With V trimmed by 1 base and J by 5 bases, 8 bases remained unmatched. CDR3 size: 15 residues. The DNA for the CDR3 is TGTGCCACCAGCAGAGGACAGGGCTCTATCAACGAGCAGTACTTC. Encoded protein: CATSRGQGSINEQYF.

This chain joins TRBV27 and TRBJ1-4; 9 bases fit TRBD1. The trim removed 5 bases at V and 11 bases at J, leaving 12 bases unmatched. The CDR3 covers 15 residues. The germline gives CDR1 MNHEY, CDR2 SMNVEV (reference sequence). CDR3 coding DNA: TGTGCCAGCAGTCTCGACAGGGGGTTGGGGAGGAAACTGTTTTTT. Amino acid sequence: CASSLDRGLGRKLFF.

This clone has at least ten counts. V gene TRBV5-1 combines with J gene TRBJ2-4; 11 bases fit TRBD1. V gave up 4 bases and J gave up 6 bases; unmatched junction bases: 3. CDR3 size: 14 residues. Germline CDR1 is SGHRS and CDR2 is YFSETQ. As DNA, the CDR3 is TGCGCCAGCAGCCAGGGACAGGGGGGAAACATTCAGTACTTC. It translates to CASSQGQGGNIQYF.

This clone was seen a handful of times. CDR3 sequence (DNA): TGTGCCAGCAGCTTAAGTACAGGGGCATCCTACGAGCAGTACTTC. Its translation: CASSLSTGASYEQYF. The gene calls are TRBV11-1 and TRBJ2-7; 7 bases agree with TRBD1. Germline V lookup: CDR1 SGHAT, CDR2 FQDESV (reference sequence). The ends lost 2 bases at V and 1 base at J; junction bases unmatched: 5. The CDR3 sequence is 15 residues long.

The rearrangement joins TRBV6-1 to TRBJ2-5; 8 positions match TRBD1. The CDR3 is made up of 15 amino acids. Germline CDR1 and CDR2: MNHNS and SASEGT. V dropped 6 bases and J dropped 0; count of bases not matched to a gene: 6. CDR3 bases: TGTGCCAGCAGCCCGGGACAGGTCAACCAAGAGACCCAGTACTTC. This translates into CASSPGQVNQETQYF.

J is TRBJ2-3 and V is TRBV7-2; 8 bases are shared with TRBD1. Losses at the gene ends were 5 bases for V and 5 bases for J; bases not matched to a gene: 9. The CDR3 length is 15 residues. Germline values: CDR1 SGHTA, CDR2 FQGNSA. The CDR3 region has the DNA TGTGCCAGCAGCCCCCCAGGGGGCAGGGGAGATACGCAGTATTTT. Its protein is CASSPPGGRGDTQYF. Filled out from reference TRBV7-2 and TRBJ2-3, the complete variable domain reads GAGVSQSPSNKVTEKGKDVELRCDPISGHTALYWYRQSLGQGLEFLIYFQGNSAPDKSGLPSDRFSAERTGGSVSTLTIQRTQQEDSAVYLCASSPPGGRGDTQYFGPGTRLTVL.

This clone was seen more than once but under ten times. The chain links TRBV6-5 to TRBJ1-4, with D tentatively TRBD1 (5 bases). V was clipped by 7 bases and J by 11 bases, with 20 bases between them. Germline V gene data show CDR1 as MNHEY and CDR2 as SVGAGI. CDR3 length: 14 amino acids. CDR3 sequence: CASTPTVRAGKLFF. The CDR3 nucleotides are TGTGCCAGCACCCCCACCGTCAGGGCGGGGAAACTGTTTTTT.

This clone has a count of ten or more. V gene TRBV14 combines with J gene TRBJ2-3, with D maybe TRBD2 (6 bases). The CDR3 length is 15 residues. Germline CDR1 is SGHDN and CDR2 is FVKESK. V lost 4 bases, J lost 1 base, and 12 bases lay in between. This CDR3 is CASSLTSFGTDTQYF. For the CDR3, the DNA is TGTGCCAGCAGCCTAACTAGCTTTGGCACAGATACGCAGTATTTT.

This clone was seen ten or more times. V and J are TRBV7-2 and TRBJ2-4, with a weak D call TRBD1 (6 bases). CDR1 is SGHTA, CDR2 FQGNSA, per germline. Trimming cost V 5 bases and J 5 bases, with 16 bases left between them. The CDR3 has 15 residues. CDR3 sequence: CASSPRGKGENIQYF. CDR3 DNA: TGTGCCAGCAGCCCGAGGGGGAAGGGGGAAAACATTCAGTACTTC. The variable domain in full, with the rest retrieved from reference TRBV7-2 and TRBJ2-4, is GAGVSQSPSNKVTEKGKDVELRCDPISGHTALYWYRQSLGQGLEFLIYFQGNSAPDKSGLPSDRFSAERTGGSVSTLTIQRTQQEDSAVYLCASSPRGKGENIQYFGAGTRLSVL.

The rearrangement links TRBV18 to TRBJ1-1, with a weak D call TRBD1 (6 bases). The V and J ends lost 0 bases and 5 bases respectively, with 13 bases between them. The CDR3 length is 15 residues. CDR1 is KGHSH and CDR2 is LQKENI in the germline V gene. CDR3 in DNA: TGTGCCAGCTCACCACCATTGGGGGCTTTTACTGAAGCTTTCTTT. Its protein product is CASSPPLGAFTEAFF.

Only a few counts were recorded for this clone. The rearrangement joins TRBV29-1 to TRBJ2-5, with TRBD2 identical over 8 bases. Germline V gene data show CDR1 as SQVTM and CDR2 as ANQGSEA. This CDR3 contains 14 residues. The V gene end was trimmed by 4 bases and the J gene end by 5 bases; junction bases not matched to a gene: 9. The CDR3 is CSVVRGGLGETQYF. The CDR3 DNA reads as TGCAGCGTTGTTCGGGGGGGCCTTGGGGAGACCCAGTACTTC.

This clone was picked up a small number of times. The chain uses TRBV27 and TRBJ2-5, with TRBD2 identical over 8 bases. CDR1 is MNHEY and CDR2 is SMNVEV in the germline V gene (reference sequence). V trimming: 1 base; J trimming: 5 bases; junction bases outside the gene matches: 9. The CDR3 has 16 residues. The CDR3 reads CASSLFTGGGKETQYF. In nucleotides, the CDR3 is TGTGCCAGCAGTTTATTCACGGGGGGGGGCAAGGAGACCCAGTACTTC.

V usage is TRBV11-2 and J usage is TRBJ2-7; D possibly corresponds to TRBD1 (6 bases). The CDR3 is 15 residues long. V lost 5 bases and J 3 bases, leaving 17 bases between the germline ends. Germline V lookup: CDR1 SGHAT, CDR2 FQNNGV. CDR3 nucleotides: TGTGCCAGCAGCCCAGGGGCCCGTTTGGGCTACGAGCAGTACTTC. Residues: CASSPGARLGYEQYF.

The chain joins TRBV28 to TRBJ1-5, with 8 bases aligning to TRBD1. J lost 4 bases, V lost 8 bases, and 1 base had no gene match. The germline gives CDR1 MDHEN, CDR2 SYDVKM. This CDR3 region has 12 residues. DNA of the CDR3: TGTGCCAGCTGGACAGGGAATCAGCCCCAGCATTTT. It encodes CASWTGNQPQHF.

This clone was seen a few times. The rearrangement links TRBV5-4 to TRBJ2-7, with TRBD2 matching 15 bases. The germline V gene encodes CDR1 SGHNT and CDR2 YYREEE (reference sequence). With V trimmed by 4 bases and J by 1 base, 6 bases remained unmatched. The CDR3 loop spans 17 amino acids. The CDR3 reads CASSMGLAGGRSYEQYF. CDR3 DNA sequence: TGTGCCAGCAGCATGGGACTAGCGGGGGGTAGGTCCTACGAGCAGTACTTC.

The rearrangement links TRBV5-4 to TRBJ1-1; the D gene is possibly TRBD1 (5 bases). Trimming took 2 bases from V and 1 from J, leaving 9 bases between them. The length of the CDR3 is 14 residues. CDR1 is SGHNT, CDR2 YYREEE, per germline (reference sequence). The CDR3: CASSFAQGNTEAFF. CDR3 nucleotides: TGTGCCAGCAGCTTCGCCCAGGGGAACACTGAAGCTTTCTTT.

This clone was counted many times. The chain recombines TRBV27 with TRBJ2-5; 7 bases map to TRBD1. J gave up 5 bases and V 5 bases, and 11 bases lay outside the gene matches. Per the germline V gene, CDR1 is MNHEY and CDR2 is SMNVEV (reference sequence). The CDR3 length is 15 residues. The CDR3 bases are TGTGCCAGCAGTGTCGGGACAGCCCTCGGGGAGACCCAGTACTTC. Translation gives CASSVGTALGETQYF.

The chain combines TRBV7-2 with TRBJ1-3; 9 positions agree with TRBD1. Germline CDR1 reads SGHTA; CDR2 reads FQGNSA. This CDR3 spans 18 amino acids. V shed 5 bases and J 0 bases; nucleotides not matched to a gene: 11. The chain's CDR3 is CASSADRGGNPSGNTIYF. CDR3 coding DNA: TGTGCCAGCAGCGCGGACAGGGGAGGGAATCCCTCTGGAAACACCATATATTTT. Drawing the rest from reference TRBV7-2 and TRBJ1-3, the complete variable domain is GAGVSQSPSNKVTEKGKDVELRCDPISGHTALYWYRQSLGQGLEFLIYFQGNSAPDKSGLPSDRFSAERTGGSVSTLTIQRTQQEDSAVYLCASSADRGGNPSGNTIYFGEGSWLTVV.

The V and J genes are TRBV7-3 and TRBJ1-1; tentatively, D is TRBD1 (5 bases). Trimming removed 0 bases from V and 1 base from J, with 6 bases in between. CDR1 is SGHTA, CDR2 FQGTGA, per germline. The CDR3 runs to 14 residues. The CDR3 nucleotides are TGTGCCAGCAGCTTAACGGGGGGGAACACTGAAGCTTTCTTT. It yields the protein CASSLTGGNTEAFF.

V is TRBV7-9 and J is TRBJ2-7, with TRBD1 matching 9 bases. Germline V gene sequence: CDR1 SEHNR, CDR2 FQNEAQ (reference sequence). This CDR3 spans 13 amino acids. J gave up 9 bases and V 5 bases, and 8 bases lay outside the gene matches. The CDR3 here is CASSRDRARRQYF. The CDR3 DNA sequence: TGTGCCAGCAGCCGGGACAGGGCCCGGCGGCAGTACTTC.

This clone was found a few times. The J gene is TRBJ2-1, the V gene TRBV19; 12 bases agree with TRBD2. Germline CDR1 and CDR2: LNHDA and SQIVND (reference sequence). The V gene end was trimmed by 2 bases and the J gene end by 2 bases; junction bases not matched to a gene: 4. The CDR3 is 17 residues long. The CDR3 sequence: CASSIPRTSGTYNEQFF. The CDR3, as DNA: TGTGCCAGTAGTATACCCCGGACTAGCGGGACCTACAATGAGCAGTTCTTC.

This clone was seen a few times. This CDR3 reads CASSRHPYEQYF. The CDR3, as DNA: TGTGCCAGTAGTAGACACCCCTACGAGCAGTACTTC. This chain links TRBV19 with TRBJ2-7; no reliable D call. V lost 4 bases and J 2 bases, leaving 6 bases between the germline ends. CDR1 and CDR2 from the germline V gene are LNHDA and SQIVND (reference sequence). This CDR3 comprises 12 residues.

This clone was detected only a few times. V and J are TRBV27 and TRBJ2-3, with 9 bases aligning to TRBD2. The germline CDR1 and CDR2 sequences are MNHEY and SMNVEV (reference sequence). The CDR3 covers 16 residues. V dropped 5 bases and J dropped 5; count of bases not matched to a gene: 11. As DNA, the CDR3 is TGTGCCAGCAGTCTTTCACGGATAGCGGGAGAAGATACGCAGTATTTT. Protein sequence: CASSLSRIAGEDTQYF.

The chain has TRBV6-5 and TRBJ2-7; D remains ambiguous. Germline V gene sequence: CDR1 MNHEY, CDR2 SVGAGI. The CDR3 loop spans 13 amino acids. Trimming removed 6 bases at V and 5 bases at J, with 14 bases between. CDR3: CASSLILAHEQYF. CDR3 bases: TGTGCCAGCAGCCTCATACTTGCCCACGAGCAGTACTTC.

This clone showed up just a few times. This same CDR3 is encoded by further DNA sequences in the sample. This chain uses TRBV30 with TRBJ1-2; D may be TRBD1 (5 bases). The germline gives CDR1 GTSNPN, CDR2 SVGIG (reference sequence). The length of the CDR3 is 13 residues. The V and J ends lost 3 bases and 0 bases respectively, with 8 bases between them. The CDR3 sequence is CAWSRGANYGYTF. The CDR3 DNA sequence: TGTGCCTGGAGCCGGGGGGCTAACTATGGCTACACCTTC.